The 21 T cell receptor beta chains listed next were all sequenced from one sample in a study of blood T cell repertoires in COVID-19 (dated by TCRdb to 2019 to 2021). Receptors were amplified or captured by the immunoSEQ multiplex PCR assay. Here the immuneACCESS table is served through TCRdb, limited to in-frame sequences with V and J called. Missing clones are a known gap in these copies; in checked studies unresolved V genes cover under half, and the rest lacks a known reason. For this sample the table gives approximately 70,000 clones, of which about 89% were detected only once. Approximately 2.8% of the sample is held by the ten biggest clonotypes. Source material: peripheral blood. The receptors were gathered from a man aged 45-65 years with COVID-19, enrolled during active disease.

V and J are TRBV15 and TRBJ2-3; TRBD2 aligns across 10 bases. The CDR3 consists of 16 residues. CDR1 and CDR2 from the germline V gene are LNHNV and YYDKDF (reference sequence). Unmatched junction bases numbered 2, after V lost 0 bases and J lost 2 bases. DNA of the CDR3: TGTGCCACCAGCAGAGAAGGACTAGCGGCCACAGATACGCAGTATTTT. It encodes CATSREGLAATDTQYF. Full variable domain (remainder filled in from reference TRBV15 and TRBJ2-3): DAMVIQNPRYQVTQFGKPVTLSCSQTLNHNVMYWYQQKSSQAPKLLFHYYDKDFNNEADTPDNFQSRRPNTSFCFLDIRSPGLGDTAMYLCATSREGLAATDTQYFGPGTRLTVL.

This chain's CDR3 is CASRTSGRGGANVLTF. The CDR3 DNA sequence: TGTGCCAGTAGGACTAGCGGGAGAGGTGGGGCCAACGTCCTGACTTTC. The V call is TRBV19, the J call TRBJ2-6, with 12 nucleotides matching TRBD2. V was clipped by 6 bases and J by 3 bases; unmatched bases: 3. The CDR3 has 16 residues. Germline V lookup: CDR1 LNHDA, CDR2 SQIVND (reference sequence).

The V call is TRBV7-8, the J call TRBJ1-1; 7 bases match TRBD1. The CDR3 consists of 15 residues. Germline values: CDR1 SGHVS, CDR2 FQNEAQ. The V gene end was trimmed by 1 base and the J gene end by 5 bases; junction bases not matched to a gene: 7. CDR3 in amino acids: CASSLDRGLGTEAFF. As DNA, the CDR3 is TGTGCCAGCAGCTTAGACAGGGGACTGGGGACTGAAGCTTTCTTT.

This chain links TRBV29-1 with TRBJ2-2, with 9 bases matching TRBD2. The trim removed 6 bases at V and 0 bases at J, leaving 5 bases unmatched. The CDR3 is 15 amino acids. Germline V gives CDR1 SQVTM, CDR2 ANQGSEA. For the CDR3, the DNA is TGCAGCGTCCCTAGCGGGATTTCGAACACCGGGGAGCTGTTTTTT. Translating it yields CSVPSGISNTGELFF.

The CDR3 nucleotides read TGTGCCAGCAGCGTAGCTGGAACAGGGAGGGACGAGCAGTACTTC. Amino acid sequence: CASSVAGTGRDEQYF. V and J are TRBV9 and TRBJ2-7, with D perhaps matching TRBD2 (7 bases). Trimming removed 0 bases from V and 5 bases from J, with 15 bases in between. Germline V gives CDR1 SGDLS, CDR2 YYNGEE. The CDR3 length is 15 residues.

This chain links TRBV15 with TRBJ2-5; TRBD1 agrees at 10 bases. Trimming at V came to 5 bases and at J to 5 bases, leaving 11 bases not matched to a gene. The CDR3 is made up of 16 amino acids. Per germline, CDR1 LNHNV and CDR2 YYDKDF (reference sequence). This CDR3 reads CATSGLTGGWGETQYF. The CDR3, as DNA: TGTGCCACCAGCGGCCTGACAGGGGGCTGGGGGGAGACCCAGTACTTC.

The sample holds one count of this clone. The CDR3 reads CASSLSGVVDEKLFF. CDR3 nucleotides: TGTGCCAGCAGTTTATCAGGGGTGGTTGATGAAAAACTGTTTTTT. The chain uses TRBV28 and TRBJ1-4; D might be TRBD1 (6 bases). The germline CDR1 and CDR2 sequences are MDHEN and SYDVKM. The V and J ends lost 1 base and 6 bases respectively, with 12 bases between them. CDR3 size: 15 residues.

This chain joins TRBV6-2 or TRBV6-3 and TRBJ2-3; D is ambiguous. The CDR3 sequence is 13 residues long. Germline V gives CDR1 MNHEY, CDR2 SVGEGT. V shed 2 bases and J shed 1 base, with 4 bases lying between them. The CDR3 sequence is CASSYLRTDTQYF. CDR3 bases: TGTGCCAGCAGTTACCTCCGCACAGATACGCAGTATTTT.

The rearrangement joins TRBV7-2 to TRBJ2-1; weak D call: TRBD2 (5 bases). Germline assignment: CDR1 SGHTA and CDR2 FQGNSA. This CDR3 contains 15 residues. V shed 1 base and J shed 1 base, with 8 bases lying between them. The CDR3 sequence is CASSLGGLSYNEQFF. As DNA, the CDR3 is TGTGCCAGCAGCTTAGGAGGGTTATCCTACAATGAGCAGTTCTTC.

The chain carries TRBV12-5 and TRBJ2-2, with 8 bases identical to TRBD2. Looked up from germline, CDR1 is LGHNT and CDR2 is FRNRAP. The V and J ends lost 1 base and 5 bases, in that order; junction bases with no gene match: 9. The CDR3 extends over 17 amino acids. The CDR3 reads CASGLAPGGGWTGELFF. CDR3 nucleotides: TGTGCTAGTGGTTTGGCACCGGGGGGGGGCTGGACCGGGGAGCTGTTTTTT.

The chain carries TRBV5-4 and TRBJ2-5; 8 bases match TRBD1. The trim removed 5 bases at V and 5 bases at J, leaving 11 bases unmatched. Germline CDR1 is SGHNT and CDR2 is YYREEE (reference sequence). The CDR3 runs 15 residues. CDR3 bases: TGTGCCAGCAGGGCCAGACAGGGGATGGGGGAGACCCAGTACTTC. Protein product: CASRARQGMGETQYF.

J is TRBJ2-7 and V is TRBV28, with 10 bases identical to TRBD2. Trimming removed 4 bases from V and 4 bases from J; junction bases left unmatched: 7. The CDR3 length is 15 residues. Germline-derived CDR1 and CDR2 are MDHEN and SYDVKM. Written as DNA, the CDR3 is TGTGCCAGCAGTTCGATGGGACTAGCGATGTACGAGCAGTACTTC. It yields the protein CASSSMGLAMYEQYF. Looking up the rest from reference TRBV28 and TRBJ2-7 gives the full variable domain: DVKVTQSSRYLVKRTGEKVFLECVQDMDHENMFWYRQDPGLGLRLIYFSYDVKMKEKGDIPEGYSVSREKKERFSLILESASTNQTSMYLCASSSMGLAMYEQYFGPGTRLTVT.

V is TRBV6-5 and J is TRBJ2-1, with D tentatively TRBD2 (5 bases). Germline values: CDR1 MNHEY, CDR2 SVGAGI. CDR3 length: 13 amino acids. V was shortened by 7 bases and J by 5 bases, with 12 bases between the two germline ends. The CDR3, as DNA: TGTGCCAGCATTTCGAGCGGAAACAATGAGCAGTTCTTC. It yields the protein CASISSGNNEQFF.

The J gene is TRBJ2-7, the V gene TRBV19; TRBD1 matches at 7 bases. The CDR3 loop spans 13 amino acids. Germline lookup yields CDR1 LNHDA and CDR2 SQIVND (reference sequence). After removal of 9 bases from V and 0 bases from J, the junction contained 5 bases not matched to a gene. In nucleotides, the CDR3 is TGTGCCAGAAATAAGGGGGCCTCCTACGAGCAGTACGTC. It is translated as CARNKGASYEQYV.

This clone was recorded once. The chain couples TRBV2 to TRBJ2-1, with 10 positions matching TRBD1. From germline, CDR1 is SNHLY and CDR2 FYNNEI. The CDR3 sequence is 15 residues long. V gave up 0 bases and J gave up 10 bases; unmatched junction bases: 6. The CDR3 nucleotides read TGTGCCAGCAGTGAAGCGGGACAGGGGATCGGAGAGCAGTTCTTC. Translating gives CASSEAGQGIGEQFF.

The CDR3 sequence is CASSVEQGAQAFF. The CDR3 DNA reads TGTGCCAGCAGCGTAGAACAGGGGGCGCAAGCTTTCTTT. The chain carries TRBV9 and TRBJ1-1, with 9 bases aligning to TRBD1. CDR1 is SGDLS, CDR2 YYNGEE, per germline. The CDR3 has 13 residues. V lost 0 bases to trimming and J lost 9 bases; unmatched junction nucleotides: 3.

DNA for the CDR3: TGTGCCAGCAGTGAGGCTAGCGGGAGGGCCAGAGAGCAGTACGTC. It codes for CASSEASGRAREQYV. The J gene is TRBJ2-7, the V gene TRBV6-4, with 12 bases fitting TRBD2. The CDR3 is made up of 15 amino acids. CDR1 and CDR2 (germline): MRHNA, SNTAGT. The ends lost 3 bases at V and 7 bases at J; junction bases unmatched: 7.

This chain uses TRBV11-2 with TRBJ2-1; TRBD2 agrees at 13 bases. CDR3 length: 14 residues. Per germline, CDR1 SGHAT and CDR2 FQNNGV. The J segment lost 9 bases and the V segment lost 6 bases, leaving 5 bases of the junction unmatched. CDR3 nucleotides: TGTGCCAGCAGACAACTAGCGGGAGGGCTTGAGCAGTTCTTC. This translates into CASRQLAGGLEQFF.

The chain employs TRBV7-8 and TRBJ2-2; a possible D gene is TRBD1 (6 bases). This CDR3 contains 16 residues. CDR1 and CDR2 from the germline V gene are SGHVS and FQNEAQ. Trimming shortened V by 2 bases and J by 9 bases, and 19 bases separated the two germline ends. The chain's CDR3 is CASSLLDRFQIRELFF. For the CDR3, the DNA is TGTGCCAGCAGCTTACTGGACAGATTCCAAATCCGGGAGCTGTTTTTT.

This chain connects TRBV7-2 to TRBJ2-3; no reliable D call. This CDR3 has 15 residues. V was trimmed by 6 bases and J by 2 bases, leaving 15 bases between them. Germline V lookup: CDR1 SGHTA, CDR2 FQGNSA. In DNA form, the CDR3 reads TGTGCCAGCAGTCATTCCTTAGTGAACACAGATACGCAGTATTTT. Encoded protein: CASSHSLVNTDTQYF.

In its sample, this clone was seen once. CDR3 sequence: CASSLGGSTLNNEQFF. The CDR3, as DNA: TGTGCCAGCAGCTTAGGCGGGAGTACTCTTAACAATGAGCAGTTCTTC. This chain connects TRBV7-2 to TRBJ2-1, with TRBD2 matching over 7 bases. Germline assignment: CDR1 SGHTA and CDR2 FQGNSA. The CDR3 loop spans 16 amino acids. Trimming cost V 1 base and J 5 bases; bases outside gene matches: 8.